This is a list of T cell receptor beta chains from one sample in a study of T-cell reconstitution after alpha-beta-depleted transplantation in children. Using its own MiXCR run on the PCR reads, TCRdb lists one record per CDR3 protein. Counted here are over 200,000 distinct CDR3 sequences, around 9.9% occurring once; the ten biggest clones make up roughly 27%. The source was PBMCs, collected before TCRalphabeta/CD19-depleted stem cell transplant. These receptors originate from a child under two years old with acute myeloid leukemia, due to receive a stem cell transplant. CDR3s include the opening cysteine and the closing phenylalanine or tryptophan. Each record gives: D gene, V gene, J gene, clone size, CDR3 protein, CDR3 DNA. D genes are given only for firm matches. Clone size is stated in some rows and not others, as once, few, many or a class when expanded.

.,TRBV7-2,TRBJ1-1,many,CASSFPTGSSEAFF,TGTGCCAGCAGCTTCCCGACAGGTAGCTCTGAAGCTTTCTTT
.,TRBV6-1,TRBJ1-5,many,CASKETGFNQPQHF,TGTGCCAGCAAGGAGACAGGCTTCAATCAGCCCCAGCATTTT
TRBD1,TRBV5-1,TRBJ1-2,many,CASSSQGGYGYTF,TGCGCCAGCAGCTCGCAGGGGGGCTATGGCTACACCTTC
.,TRBV7-9,TRBJ2-1,once,CASSFYAVQNEQFF,TGTGCCAGCAGCTTTTACGCGGTTCAGAATGAGCAGTTCTTC
.,TRBV7-9,TRBJ1-2,many,CASSFGSDILTGYTF,TGTGCCAGCAGCTTTGGGTCGGATATCTTAACCGGCTACACCTTC
.,TRBV5-1,TRBJ2-1,.,CASSFMSSYNKPFF,TGCGCCAGCAGCTTTATGAGCTCCTACAATAAGCCGTTCTTC
.,TRBV5-1,TRBJ2-3,many,CASSQARGSVPDTQYF,TGCGCCAGCAGCCAGGCCCGGGGATCCGTTCCAGATACGCAGTATTTT
.,TRBV12-3/TRBV12-4,TRBJ1-5,.,CASSLREAPKINWSNQPQHF,TGTGCCAGCAGTTTGCGGGAGGCCCCTAAGATAAATTGGAGCAATCAGCCCCAGCATTTT
.,TRBV20-1,TRBJ1-2,few,CSARETVSYGYTF,TGCAGTGCTAGAGAGACCGTGTCGTATGGCTACACCTTC
TRBD1,TRBV5-1,TRBJ2-2,many,CASSLIGQGGAGELFF,TGCGCCAGCAGCTTGATTGGACAGGGGGGTGCCGGGGAGCTGTTTTTT
TRBD1,TRBV15,TRBJ1-2,many,CATSIPGQETGYTF,TGTGCCACCAGCATCCCGGGACAGGAGACTGGCTACACCTTC
TRBD1,TRBV11-2,TRBJ2-3,many,CASSLYPTGESDTQYF,TGTGCCAGCAGCTTATACCCCACAGGGGAATCAGATACGCAGTATTTT
TRBD1,TRBV6-1,TRBJ1-2,many,CASRRLGQGHGYTF,TGTGCCAGCAGACGACTCGGACAGGGTCATGGCTACACCTTC
TRBD1,TRBV28,TRBJ2-7,many,CASSTRDRAPGEQYF,TGTGCCAGCAGTACCAGGGACAGGGCCCCTGGCGAGCAGTACTTC
.,TRBV6-2/TRBV6-3,TRBJ2-7,many,CASSLDAGANREQYF,TGTGCCAGCAGTCTTGATGCAGGGGCCAATAGGGAGCAGTACTTC
.,TRBV6-1,TRBJ1-1,many,CASSPLSGKNTEAFF,TGTGCCAGCAGCCCCCTCTCAGGGAAGAACACTGAAGCTTTCTTT
.,TRBV27,TRBJ2-5,many,CASSLRVNRVRETQYF,TGTGCCAGCAGTTTAAGGGTCAACAGGGTCCGGGAGACCCAGTACTTC
.,TRBV5-1,TRBJ2-3,.,CASSLSERSTDTQYF,TGCGCCAGCAGCTTGTCTGAGCGGAGTACAGATACGCAGTATTTT
TRBD1,TRBV5-1,TRBJ2-2,many,CASSYTGGTGELFF,TGCGCCAGCAGCTACACAGGGGGCACCGGGGAGCTGTTTTTT
.,TRBV20-1,TRBJ1-2,many,CSALGGLGYGYTF,TGCAGTGCATTGGGGGGCTTGGGCTATGGCTACACCTTC
.,TRBV7-8,TRBJ2-1,many,CASSLEGTHNEQFF,TGTGCCAGCAGCTTAGAGGGGACACACAATGAGCAGTTCTTC
.,TRBV7-2,TRBJ1-2,many,CASRKGHSNYGYTF,TGTGCCAGCCGAAAGGGACACAGCAACTATGGCTACACCTTC
.,TRBV5-4,TRBJ2-1,many,CASSLWDNEQFF,TGTGCCAGCAGCTTGTGGGACAATGAGCAGTTCTTC
TRBD1,TRBV12-3/TRBV12-4,TRBJ1-5,many,CASTHRGIQPQHF,TGTGCCAGCACTCACAGGGGGATTCAGCCCCAGCATTTT
TRBD1,TRBV27,TRBJ1-1,many,CASIPGTGNTEAFF,TGTGCCAGCATCCCTGGGACAGGGAACACTGAAGCTTTCTTT
.,TRBV7-2,TRBJ2-3,many,CASSLVGPGTDTQYF,TGTGCCAGCAGCTTAGTAGGTCCCGGCACAGATACGCAGTATTTT
.,TRBV20-1,TRBJ1-1,many,CSAKIGGASGTEAFF,TGCAGTGCCAAGATTGGGGGGGCTAGCGGCACTGAAGCTTTCTTT